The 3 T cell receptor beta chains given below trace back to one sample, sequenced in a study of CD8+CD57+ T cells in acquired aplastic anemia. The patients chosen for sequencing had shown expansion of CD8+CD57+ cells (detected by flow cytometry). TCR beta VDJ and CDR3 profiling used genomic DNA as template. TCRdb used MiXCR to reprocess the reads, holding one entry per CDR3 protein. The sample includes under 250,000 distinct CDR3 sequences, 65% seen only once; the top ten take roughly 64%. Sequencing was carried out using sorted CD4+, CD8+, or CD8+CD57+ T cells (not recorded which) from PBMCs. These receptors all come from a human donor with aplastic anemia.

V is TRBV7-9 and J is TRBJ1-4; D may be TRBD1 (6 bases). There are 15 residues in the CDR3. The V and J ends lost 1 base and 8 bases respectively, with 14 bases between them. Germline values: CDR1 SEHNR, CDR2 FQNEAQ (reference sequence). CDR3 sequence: CASSLGRGTTEKLFF. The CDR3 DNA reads TGTGCCAGCAGCTTAGGACGGGGGACAACCGAAAAACTGTTTTTT.

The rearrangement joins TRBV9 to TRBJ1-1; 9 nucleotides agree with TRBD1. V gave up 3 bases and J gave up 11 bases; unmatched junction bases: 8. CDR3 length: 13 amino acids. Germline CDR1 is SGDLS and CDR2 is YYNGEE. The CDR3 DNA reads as TGTGCCAGCAGCGCAAGGGACAGGGTGGGCGCTTTCTTT. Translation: CASSARDRVGAFF.

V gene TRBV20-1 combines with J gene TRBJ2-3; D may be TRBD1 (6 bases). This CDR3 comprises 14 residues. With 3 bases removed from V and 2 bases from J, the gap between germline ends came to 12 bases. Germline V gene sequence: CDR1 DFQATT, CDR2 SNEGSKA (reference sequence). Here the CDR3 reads CSASGGHNTDTQYF. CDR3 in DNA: TGCAGTGCTAGTGGGGGACACAACACAGATACGCAGTATTTT.